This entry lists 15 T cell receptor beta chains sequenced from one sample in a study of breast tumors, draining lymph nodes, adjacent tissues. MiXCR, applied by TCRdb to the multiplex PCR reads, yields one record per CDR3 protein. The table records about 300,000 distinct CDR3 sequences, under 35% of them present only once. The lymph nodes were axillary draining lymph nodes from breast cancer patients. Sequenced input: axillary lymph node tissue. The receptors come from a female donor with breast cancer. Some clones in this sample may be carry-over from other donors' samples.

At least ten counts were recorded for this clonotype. The CDR3 nucleotides are TGTGCCAGCAGCCAAAGGGGGAGCGCGAACACCGGGGAGCTGTTTTTT. It codes for CASSQRGSANTGELFF. The genes are TRBV7-2 and TRBJ2-2; D is perhaps TRBD1 (6 bases). V lost 5 bases and J 0 bases, leaving 13 bases between the germline ends. This CDR3 has 16 residues. Germline V gene lookup returns CDR1 SGHTA and CDR2 FQGNSA. The full variable domain, with the rest looked up from reference TRBV7-2 and TRBJ2-2, is GAGVSQSPSNKVTEKGKDVELRCDPISGHTALYWYRQSLGQGLEFLIYFQGNSAPDKSGLPSDRFSAERTGGSVSTLTIQRTQQEDSAVYLCASSQRGSANTGELFFGEGSRLTVL.

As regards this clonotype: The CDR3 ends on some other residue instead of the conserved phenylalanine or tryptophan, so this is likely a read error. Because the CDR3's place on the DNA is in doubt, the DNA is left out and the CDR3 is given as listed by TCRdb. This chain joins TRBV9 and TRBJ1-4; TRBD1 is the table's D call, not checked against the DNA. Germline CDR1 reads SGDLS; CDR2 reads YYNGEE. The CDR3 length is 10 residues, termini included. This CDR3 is CASSVEQGGY.

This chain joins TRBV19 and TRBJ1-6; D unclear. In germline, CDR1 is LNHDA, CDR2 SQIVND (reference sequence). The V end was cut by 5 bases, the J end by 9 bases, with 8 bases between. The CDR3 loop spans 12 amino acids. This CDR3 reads CASSYGVSPLHF. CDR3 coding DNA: TGTGCCAGTAGTTACGGGGTTTCACCCCTCCACTTT.

The CDR3 loop is CASSLGMGEYEQEKLFF. The DNA of the CDR3 is TGTGCCAGCAGCTTGGGTATGGGGGAGTACGAGCAGGAAAAACTGTTTTTT. V gene TRBV7-2 combines with J gene TRBJ1-4, with D possibly TRBD1 on 5 matching bases. Germline CDR1 reads SGHTA; CDR2 reads FQGNSA. V lost 3 bases and J lost 8, with 22 bases in between. CDR3 length: 17 residues.

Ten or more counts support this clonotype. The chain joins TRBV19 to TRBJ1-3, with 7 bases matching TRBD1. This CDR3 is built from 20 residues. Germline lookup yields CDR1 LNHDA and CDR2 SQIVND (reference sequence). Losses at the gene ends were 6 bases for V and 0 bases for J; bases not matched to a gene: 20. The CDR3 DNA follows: TGTGCCAGTAGAATCCTTCCCGGGACAGCTCAGGGCAACTCTGGAAACACCATATATTTT. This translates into CASRILPGTAQGNSGNTIYF. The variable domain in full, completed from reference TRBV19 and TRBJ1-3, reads DGGITQSPKYLFRKEGQNVTLSCEQNLNHDAMYWYRQDPGQGLRLIYYSQIVNDFQKGDIAEGYSVSREKKESFPLTVTSAQKNPTAFYLCASRILPGTAQGNSGNTIYFGEGSWLTVV.

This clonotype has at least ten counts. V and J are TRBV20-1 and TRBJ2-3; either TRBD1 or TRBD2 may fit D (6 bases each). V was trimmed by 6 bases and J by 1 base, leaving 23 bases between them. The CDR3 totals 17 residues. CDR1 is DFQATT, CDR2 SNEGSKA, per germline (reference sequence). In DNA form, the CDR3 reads TGCAGTGCCCCTCATCTAACGACAGGAGGGGGCACAGATACGCAGTATTTT. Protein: CSAPHLTTGGGTDTQYF.

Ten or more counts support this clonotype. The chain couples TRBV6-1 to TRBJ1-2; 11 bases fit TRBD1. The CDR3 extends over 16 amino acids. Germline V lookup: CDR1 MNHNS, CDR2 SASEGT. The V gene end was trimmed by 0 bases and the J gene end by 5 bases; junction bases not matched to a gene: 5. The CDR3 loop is CASSEAPGQGVYGYTF. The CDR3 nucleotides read TGTGCCAGCAGTGAAGCCCCGGGACAGGGGGTGTATGGCTACACCTTC.

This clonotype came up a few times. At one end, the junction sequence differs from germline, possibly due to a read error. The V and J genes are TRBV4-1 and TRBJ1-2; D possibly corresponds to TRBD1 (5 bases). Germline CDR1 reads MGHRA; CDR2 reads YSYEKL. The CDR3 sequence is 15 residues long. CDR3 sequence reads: CASSLPGNANYGYTF. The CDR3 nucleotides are TGTGCCAGCAGTTTACCAGGGAACGCTAACTATGGCTACACCTTC.

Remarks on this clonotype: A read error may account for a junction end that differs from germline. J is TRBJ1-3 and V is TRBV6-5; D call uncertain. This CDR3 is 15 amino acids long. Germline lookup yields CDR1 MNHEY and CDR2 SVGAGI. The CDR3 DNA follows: TGTGCCAGCAGTTCTCCGGGAACCGGTGGAAACACCATATGTTTT. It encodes CASSSPGTGGNTICF.

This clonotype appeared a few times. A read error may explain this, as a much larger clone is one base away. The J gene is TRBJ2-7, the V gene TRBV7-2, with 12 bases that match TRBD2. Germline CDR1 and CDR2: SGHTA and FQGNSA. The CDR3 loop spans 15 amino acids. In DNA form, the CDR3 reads TGTGCCAGCAGCTTCGGACTAGCGGGATCCTACGAGCAGCACTTC. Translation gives CASSFGLAGSYEQHF.

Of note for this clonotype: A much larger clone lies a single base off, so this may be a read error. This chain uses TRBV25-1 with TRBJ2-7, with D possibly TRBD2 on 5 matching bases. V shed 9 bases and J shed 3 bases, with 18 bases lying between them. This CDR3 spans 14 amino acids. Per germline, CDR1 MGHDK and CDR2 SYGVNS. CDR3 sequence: CASSTPGVHYEQYF. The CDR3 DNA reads TGTGCCAGTAGTACCCCCGGGGTTCACTACGAGCAGTACTTC.

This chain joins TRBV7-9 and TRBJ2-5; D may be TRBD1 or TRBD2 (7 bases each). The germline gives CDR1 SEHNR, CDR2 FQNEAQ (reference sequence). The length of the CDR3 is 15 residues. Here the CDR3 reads CASGEGATGDETQYF. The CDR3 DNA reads TGTGCGAGCGGGGAGGGGGCGACAGGTGACGAGACCCAGTACTTC.

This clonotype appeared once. This chain's CDR3 is CASSSRGAEKLFF. The CDR3 DNA sequence: TGTGCCAGCAGTTCGCGGGGGGCCGAAAAACTGTTTTTT. The rearrangement joins TRBV12-3 or TRBV12-4 to TRBJ1-4; D is perhaps TRBD1 (6 bases). V gave up 4 bases and J gave up 8 bases, with 11 bases separating them. The CDR3 length is 13 residues.

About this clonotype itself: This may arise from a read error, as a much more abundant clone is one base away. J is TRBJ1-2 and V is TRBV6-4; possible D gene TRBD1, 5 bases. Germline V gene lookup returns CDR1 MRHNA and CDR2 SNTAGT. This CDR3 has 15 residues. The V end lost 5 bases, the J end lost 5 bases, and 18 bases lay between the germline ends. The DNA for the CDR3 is TGTGCCAGCAGTCATCATCCTCAGGGCGGGTATGGCTACACCTTC. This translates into CASSHHPQGGYGYTF.

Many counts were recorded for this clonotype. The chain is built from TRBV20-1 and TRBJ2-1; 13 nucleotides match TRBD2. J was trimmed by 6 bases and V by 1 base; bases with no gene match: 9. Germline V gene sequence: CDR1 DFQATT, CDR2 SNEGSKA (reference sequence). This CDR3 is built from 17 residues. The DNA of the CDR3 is TGCAGTGCTAGAGTAGGGACTAGCGGGATCACTATCAATGAGCAGTTCTTC. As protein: CSARVGTSGITINEQFF.